This section outlines one T cell receptor (beta chain) sequence together with its context. Its antigen is unknown. Base qualities are not at hand, and no much larger clone is one base apart. The sample belongs to a study of shared clonotypes between healthy human individuals (dated by TCRdb to 2018 to 2021). About the study as a whole: The cohort comprised a couple of women and a few men aged 18 to 49 years. Leukapheresis yielded between about 0.9 and 10 billion PBMCs per donor. Libraries were prepared and TCR repertoires were sequenced by different laboratories using diverse techniques, in order to increase sequencing depth and limit assay-specific biases. To estimate repertoire size and how much clonotype sharing occurs between individuals, the study deeply sequenced the blood TCR repertoires of five or six healthy adults. For each donor, CD4 naive and CD4 memory were each run on three plates, CD8 naive on two plates, and CD8 memory on one plate.

V lost 6 bases and J lost 5 bases, and the count of bases not matched to a germline gene is 5. CDR1 and CDR2 are drawn from the germline V gene: SGHTA, FQGNSA. The CDR3, from cysteine to phenylalanine, totals 13 residues. Only the CDR3 DNA stays, 39 bases, in frame from base 1. Using the deep immunoSEQ assay, multiplex PCR amplified TCR CDR3 regions from genomic DNA. For each cell subset, the extracted genomic DNA was distributed evenly across all wells of several immunoSEQ 96-well plates, and each plate served as one replicate. For sorted subsets, about 210 ng of genomic DNA, equivalent to some 30,000 T cell genomes, went into each replicate PCR. The purified libraries were quantified using a Qubit 3.0 fluorometer, sized with a Bioanalyzer 2100, and then quantified again using the KAPA Library Quantification kit. Every immunoSEQ 96-well plate was sequenced on a separate single-read 150-cycle Illumina NextSeq 550 flow cell. The authors processed their data as follows. The immunoSEQ output contained only junctional sequences without quality scores, so filtering could not match that applied to full-length reads. To assign V/J genes and CDR3, sequences were annotated against IMGT germline references using PyIR, a Python wrapper for IgBLAST v1.9. Any read was removed if the V/J assignment was weak (E-value above 1e-6), the CDR3 was missing, or the read contained stop codons, out-of-frame junctions, or ambiguous translated residues. V3J clonotypes were defined as sequences sharing an identical inferred V gene, J gene, and CDR3 amino acid sequence. To compute the percentage overlap between repertoires, the number of shared unique clonotypes was divided by the size of the smaller repertoire. Three approaches were used to assess repertoire richness: RTK rarefaction, the Chao1 estimator, and Recon v2.1 estimates of unobserved clonotypes. For all TCRbeta clonotypes obtained by the gDNA method from a few donors, generation probabilities were computed with OLGA. The source is immuneACCESS, and TCRdb retained only in-frame sequences with V and J called. Part of the clones is not carried over; for the studies checked, unresolved V genes explain less than half of this, and the remainder is unexplained. The V and J calls and clone size are taken from that table; D and trimming were inferred from the DNA. This sample is represented by a few million clones; 95% of them were singletons. Jointly, the top ten make up roughly 0.13% of the sample.

Broader findings and caveats from the paper: Naive subsets generally had larger estimated clonotype richness than memory subsets. Based on pairwise subsampling, the degree of clonotype sharing among donors was expected to be affected by sequencing depth. The small number of donors limited the genetic and exposure-history diversity represented. Rarefaction of sorted-subset datasets indicated incomplete sequencing despite the large sequencing depth. Higher generation probabilities were observed for clonotypes shared by all four sorted-subset donors than for non-shared clonotypes. Sampling was limited to blood, and TCR repertoires in tissue likely differ from TCR repertoires in blood. Sharing across a handful of donors was observed for around 5% of naive CD4, 3.5% of naive CD8, over 2% of memory CD4, and roughly 0.4% of memory CD8 clonotypes.

The donors were healthy, HIV-negative adults who had no recently reported acute infections or vaccinations. Every donor was a Caucasian adult living in Nashville, Tennessee, USA. CD4+ T cells were enriched by magnetic negative selection, after which naive cells were positively selected on CD45RA and the negative fraction was taken as the memory subset. After blood collection by leukapheresis, PBMCs were isolated using Ficoll-Histopaque density gradient centrifugation and then cryopreserved in the vapor phase of liquid nitrogen. Analytical flow cytometry was used to check the purity and quantity of each magnetically sorted T cell population. Each sorted fraction had its genomic DNA isolated and then quantified by UV absorbance on a Nanodrop 2000c.

The source material was naive CD4+ T cells sorted from blood. Interpreted using the paper, the cell subset or site label stands for: CD45RA+ positively selected. This receptor was obtained from a man between 18 and 35 years old in good health. This chain joins TRBV7-2 to TRBJ1-1; TRBD1 agrees with 8 junctional bases. DNA sequence: TGTGCCAGCAGTTCAGGGGGCAGGACTGAAGCTTTCTTT. This yields the protein CASSSGGRTEAFF.